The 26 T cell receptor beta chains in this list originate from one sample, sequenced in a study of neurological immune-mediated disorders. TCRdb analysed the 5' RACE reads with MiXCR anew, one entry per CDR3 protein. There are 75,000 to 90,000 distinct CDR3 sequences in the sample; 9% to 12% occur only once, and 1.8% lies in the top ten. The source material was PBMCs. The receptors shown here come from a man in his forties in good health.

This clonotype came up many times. The CDR3 sequence is CASSHAIEGPDEQFF. The CDR3 DNA is TGTGCCAGCAGCCATGCCATCGAGGGACCGGATGAGCAGTTCTTC. The V gene is TRBV5-6, the J gene TRBJ2-1; D may be TRBD1 or TRBD2 (5 bases each). Germline V CDR1 and CDR2: SGHDT, YYEEEE. The V end was cut by 4 bases, the J end by 8 bases, with 19 bases between. The length of the CDR3 is 15 residues.

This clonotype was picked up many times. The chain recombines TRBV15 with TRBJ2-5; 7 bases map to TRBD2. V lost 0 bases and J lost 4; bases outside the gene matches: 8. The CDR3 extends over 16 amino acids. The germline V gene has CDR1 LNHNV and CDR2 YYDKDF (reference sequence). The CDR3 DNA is TGTGCCACCAGCAGAGATAGTAATAGCGGGCCAGAGACCCAGTACTTC. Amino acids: CATSRDSNSGPETQYF.

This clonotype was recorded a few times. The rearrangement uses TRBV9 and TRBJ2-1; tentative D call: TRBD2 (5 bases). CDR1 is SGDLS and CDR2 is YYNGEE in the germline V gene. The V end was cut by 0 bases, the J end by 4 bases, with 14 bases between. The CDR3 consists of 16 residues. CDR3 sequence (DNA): TGTGCCAGCAGCGTAGTTGAGGGAGTTGAGTACAATGAGCAGTTCTTC. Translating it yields CASSVVEGVEYNEQFF.

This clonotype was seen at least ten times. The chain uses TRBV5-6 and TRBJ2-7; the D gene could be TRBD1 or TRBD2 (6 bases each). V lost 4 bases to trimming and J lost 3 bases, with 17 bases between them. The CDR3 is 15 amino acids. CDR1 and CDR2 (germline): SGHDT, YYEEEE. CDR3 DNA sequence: TGTGCCAGCAGCCCCGCTCCGGGGGCGTACTACGAGCAGTACTTC. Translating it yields CASSPAPGAYYEQYF.

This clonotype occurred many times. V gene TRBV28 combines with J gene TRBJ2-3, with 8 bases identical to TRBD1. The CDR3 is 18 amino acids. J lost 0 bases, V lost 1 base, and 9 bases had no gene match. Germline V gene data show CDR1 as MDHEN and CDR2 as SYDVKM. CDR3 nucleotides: TGTGCCAGCAGTTTATATTCTTCAGGGGGCCCCAGCACAGATACGCAGTATTTT. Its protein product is CASSLYSSGGPSTDTQYF. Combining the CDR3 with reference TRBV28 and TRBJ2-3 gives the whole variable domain DVKVTQSSRYLVKRTGEKVFLECVQDMDHENMFWYRQDPGLGLRLIYFSYDVKMKEKGDIPEGYSVSREKKERFSLILESASTNQTSMYLCASSLYSSGGPSTDTQYFGPGTRLTVL.

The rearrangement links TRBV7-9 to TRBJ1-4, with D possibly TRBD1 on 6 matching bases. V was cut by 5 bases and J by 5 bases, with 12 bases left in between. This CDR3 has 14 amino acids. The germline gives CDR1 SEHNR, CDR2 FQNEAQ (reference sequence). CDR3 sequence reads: CASSPQGRNEKLFF. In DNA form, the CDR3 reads TGTGCCAGCAGCCCACAGGGTCGAAATGAAAAACTGTTTTTT.

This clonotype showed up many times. The chain's CDR3 is CASSSDGLSNQPQHF. CDR3 sequence (DNA): TGTGCCAGCAGCTCGGACGGCCTTAGCAATCAGCCCCAGCATTTT. This rearrangement joins TRBV3-1 to TRBJ1-5; D is unresolved. Germline V gene lookup returns CDR1 LGHDT and CDR2 YNNKEL (reference sequence). CDR3 length: 15 residues. The germline V and J ends were trimmed by 5 bases and 0 bases, with 11 bases remaining between them.

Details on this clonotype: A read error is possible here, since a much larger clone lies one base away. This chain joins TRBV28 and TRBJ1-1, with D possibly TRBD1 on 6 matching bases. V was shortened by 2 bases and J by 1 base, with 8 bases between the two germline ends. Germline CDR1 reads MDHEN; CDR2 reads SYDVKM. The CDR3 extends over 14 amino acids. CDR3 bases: TGTGCCAGCAGTTTAGAGGGGGAGAACACTGAAGCTTTCTTT. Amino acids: CASSLEGENTEAFF.

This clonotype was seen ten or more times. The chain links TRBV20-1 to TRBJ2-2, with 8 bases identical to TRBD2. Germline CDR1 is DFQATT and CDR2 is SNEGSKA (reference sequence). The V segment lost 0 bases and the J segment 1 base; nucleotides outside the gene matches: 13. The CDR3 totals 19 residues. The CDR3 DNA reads TGCAGTGCTAGAGACGAGTGGGCTAGCGGGCGGAAGAACACCGGGGAGCTGTTTTTT. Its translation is CSARDEWASGRKNTGELFF.

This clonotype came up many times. The CDR3 bases are TGTGCCAGCAGCTCACCCCCCGACAGAAGTAATAACTATGGCTACACCTTC. It specifies CASSSPPDRSNNYGYTF. V usage is TRBV7-9 and J usage is TRBJ1-2, with a possible D match to TRBD1 (5 bases). CDR1 is SEHNR, CDR2 FQNEAQ, per germline (reference sequence). There are 17 residues in the CDR3. The ends were cut back, 4 bases at V and 1 base at J, with 19 bases in the middle.

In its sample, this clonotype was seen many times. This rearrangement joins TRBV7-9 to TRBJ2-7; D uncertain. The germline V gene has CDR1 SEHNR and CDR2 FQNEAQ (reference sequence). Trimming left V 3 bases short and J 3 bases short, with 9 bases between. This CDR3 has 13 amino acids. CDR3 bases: TGTGCCAGCAGCTTCCCCCCATACTACGAGCAGTACTTC. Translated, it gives CASSFPPYYEQYF. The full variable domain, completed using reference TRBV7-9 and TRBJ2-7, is DTGVSQNPRHKITKRGQNVTFRCDPISEHNRLYWYRQTLGQGPEFLTYFQNEAQLEKSRLLSDRFSAERPKGSFSTLEIQRTEQGDSAMYLCASSFPPYYEQYFGPGTRLTVT.

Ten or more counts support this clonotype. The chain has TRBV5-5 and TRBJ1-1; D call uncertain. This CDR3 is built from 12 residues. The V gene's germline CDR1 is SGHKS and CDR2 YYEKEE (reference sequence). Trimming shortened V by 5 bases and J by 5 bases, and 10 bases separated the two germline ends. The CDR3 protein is CASRSGWTEAFF. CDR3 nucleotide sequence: TGTGCCAGCAGGTCCGGGTGGACTGAAGCTTTCTTT.

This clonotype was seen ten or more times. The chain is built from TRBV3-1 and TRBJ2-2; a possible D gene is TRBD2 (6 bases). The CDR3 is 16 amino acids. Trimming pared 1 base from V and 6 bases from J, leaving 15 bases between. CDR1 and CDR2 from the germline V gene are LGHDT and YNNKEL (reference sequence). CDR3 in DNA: TGTGCCAGCAGCCAAGTGGCGGGGTCTCCGTCCGGGGAGCTGTTTTTT. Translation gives CASSQVAGSPSGELFF.

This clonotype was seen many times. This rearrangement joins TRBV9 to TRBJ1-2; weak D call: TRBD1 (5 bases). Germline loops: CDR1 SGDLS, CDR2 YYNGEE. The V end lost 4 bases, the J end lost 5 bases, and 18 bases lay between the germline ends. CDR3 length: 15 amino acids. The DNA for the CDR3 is TGTGCCAGCAGCACTCACCTACAGGACGTATATGGCTACACCTTC. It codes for CASSTHLQDVYGYTF.

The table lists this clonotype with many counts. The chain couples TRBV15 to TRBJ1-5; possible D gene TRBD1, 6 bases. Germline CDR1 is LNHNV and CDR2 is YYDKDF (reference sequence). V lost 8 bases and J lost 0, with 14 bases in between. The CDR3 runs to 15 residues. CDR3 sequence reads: CATSDRSYSNQPQHF. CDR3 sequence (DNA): TGTGCCACCTCCGACAGGTCTTATAGCAATCAGCCCCAGCATTTT.

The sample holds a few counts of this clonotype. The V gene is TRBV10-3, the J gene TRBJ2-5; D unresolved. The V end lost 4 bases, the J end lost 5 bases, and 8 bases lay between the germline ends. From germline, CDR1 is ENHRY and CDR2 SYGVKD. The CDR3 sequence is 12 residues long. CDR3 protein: CAISGLGETQYF. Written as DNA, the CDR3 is TGTGCCATCAGTGGCTTGGGCGAGACCCAGTACTTC.

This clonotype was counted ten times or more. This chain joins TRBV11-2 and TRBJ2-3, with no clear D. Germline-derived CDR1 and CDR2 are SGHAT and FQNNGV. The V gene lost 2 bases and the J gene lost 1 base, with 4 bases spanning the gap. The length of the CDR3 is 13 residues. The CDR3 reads CASSLSRTDTQYF. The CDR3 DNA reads TGTGCCAGCAGCTTAAGTCGCACAGATACGCAGTATTTT.

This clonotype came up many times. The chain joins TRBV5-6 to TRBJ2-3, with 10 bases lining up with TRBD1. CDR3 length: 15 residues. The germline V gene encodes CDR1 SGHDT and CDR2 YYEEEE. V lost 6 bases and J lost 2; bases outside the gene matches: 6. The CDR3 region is CASTRGTGDTDTQYF. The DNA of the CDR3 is TGTGCCAGCACCAGGGGGACAGGGGACACAGATACGCAGTATTTT.

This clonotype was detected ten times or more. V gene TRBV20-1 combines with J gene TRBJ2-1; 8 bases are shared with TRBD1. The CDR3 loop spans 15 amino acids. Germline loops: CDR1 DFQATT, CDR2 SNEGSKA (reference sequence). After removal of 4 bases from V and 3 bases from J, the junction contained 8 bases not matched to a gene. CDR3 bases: TGCAGTGCTACTCTAGGGACAGGCATCTACAATGAGCAGTTCTTC. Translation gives CSATLGTGIYNEQFF.

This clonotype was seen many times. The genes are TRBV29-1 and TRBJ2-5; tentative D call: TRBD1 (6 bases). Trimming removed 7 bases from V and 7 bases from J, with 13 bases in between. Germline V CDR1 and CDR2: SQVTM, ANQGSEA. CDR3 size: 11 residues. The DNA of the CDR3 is TGCAGCGGGGACACTCGGGGGACCCAGTACTTC. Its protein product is CSGDTRGTQYF.

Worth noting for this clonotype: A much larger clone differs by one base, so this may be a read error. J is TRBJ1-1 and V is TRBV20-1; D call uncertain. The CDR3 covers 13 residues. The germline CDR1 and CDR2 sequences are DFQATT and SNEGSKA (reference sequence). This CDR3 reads CSAQRDRNTEDFF. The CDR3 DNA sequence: TGCAGTGCCCAAAGAGACCGAAACACTGAAGATTTCTTT.

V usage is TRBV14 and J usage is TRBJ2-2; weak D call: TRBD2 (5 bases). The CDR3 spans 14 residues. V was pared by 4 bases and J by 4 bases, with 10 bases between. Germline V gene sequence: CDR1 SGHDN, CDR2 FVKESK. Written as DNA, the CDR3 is TGTGCCAGCAGCCTAACTAGGATCACCGGGGAGCTGTTTTTT. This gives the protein CASSLTRITGELFF.

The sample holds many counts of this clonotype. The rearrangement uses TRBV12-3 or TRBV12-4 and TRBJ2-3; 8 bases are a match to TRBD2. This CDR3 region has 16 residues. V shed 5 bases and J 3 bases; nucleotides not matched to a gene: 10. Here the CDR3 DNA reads TGTGCCAGCAGTCCTACTAGCGGCGGGTGGACAGATACGCAGTATTTT. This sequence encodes CASSPTSGGWTDTQYF.

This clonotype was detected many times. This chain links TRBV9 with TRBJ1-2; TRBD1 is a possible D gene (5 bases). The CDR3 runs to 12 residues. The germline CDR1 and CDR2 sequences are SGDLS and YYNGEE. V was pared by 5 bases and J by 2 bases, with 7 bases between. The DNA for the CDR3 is TGTGCCAGCAGGAGGGGAAACTATGGCTACACCTTC. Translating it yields CASRRGNYGYTF.

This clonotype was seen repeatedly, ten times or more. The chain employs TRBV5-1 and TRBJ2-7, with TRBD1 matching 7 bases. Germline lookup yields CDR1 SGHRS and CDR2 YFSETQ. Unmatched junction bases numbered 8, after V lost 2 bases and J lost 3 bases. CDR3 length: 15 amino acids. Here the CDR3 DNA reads TGCGCCAGCAGCTTCGGCACAGGGGAATTCTACGAGCAGTACTTC. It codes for CASSFGTGEFYEQYF.

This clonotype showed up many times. CDR3 DNA sequence: TGTGCCAGCAGTTCACTGGGGTCAGATACGCAGTATTTT. Residues: CASSSLGSDTQYF. The genes are TRBV6-4 and TRBJ2-3, with unresolved D. Germline V gene data show CDR1 as MRHNA and CDR2 as SNTAGT. V gave up 5 bases and J gave up 4 bases, with 10 bases separating them. The CDR3 runs to 13 residues.